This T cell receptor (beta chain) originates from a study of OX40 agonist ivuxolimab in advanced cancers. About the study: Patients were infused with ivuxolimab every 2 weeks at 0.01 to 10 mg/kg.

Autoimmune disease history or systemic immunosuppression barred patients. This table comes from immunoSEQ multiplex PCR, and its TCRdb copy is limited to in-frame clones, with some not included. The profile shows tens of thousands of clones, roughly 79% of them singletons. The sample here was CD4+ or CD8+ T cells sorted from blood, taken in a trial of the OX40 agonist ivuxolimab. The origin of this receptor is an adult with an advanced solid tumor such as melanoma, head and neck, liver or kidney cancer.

CDR3 residues: CASRRRGSYTEAFF. For the CDR3, the DNA is TGTGCCAGCAGGAGGAGGGGCTCGTACACTGAAGCTTTCTTT. The chain has TRBV5-8 and TRBJ1-1; D perhaps matches TRBD1 (5 bases). CDR3 length: 14 amino acids. CDR1 and CDR2 (germline): SGHTS, YDEGEE. V lost 5 bases to trimming and J lost 3 bases, with 14 bases between them.